This T cell receptor beta chain is drawn from a study of read filtering for tumor transcriptome and immune sequencing. Study summary: By R-ISS, stages I, II and III held approximately 8, 16 and 7 patients.

This CDR3 is 17 amino acids long. Losses at the gene ends were 3 bases for V and 0 bases for J; bases not matched to a gene: 5. Per the germline V gene, CDR1 is LNHDA and CDR2 is SQIVND (reference sequence). From 300 to 450 ng of RNA, a library with molecular barcoded alpha/delta and beta/gamma adaptors was made. Using its own MiXCR run on the reads, TCRdb lists one record per CDR3 protein. The sample yields 130,000 or so distinct CDR3 sequences, 13% seen once. Study-level points and caveats: RNA-seq captured clonotypes less deeply and reliably than IR-seq. Roughly 80% of IR-seq clonotypes had a single read, yet these held roughly 3.8% of reads.

This clonotype was counted many times. Its matching antigen is unknown. The chain links TRBV19 to TRBJ2-1, with 10 bases that match TRBD2. Sequencing was done on a sample of a population of CD138-negative cells sorted from bone marrow. The TCR sequence derives from a donor at least 40 years old with multiple myeloma. This chain's CDR3 is CASSIFSGRYSYNEQFF. The CDR3 coding sequence is TGTGCCAGTAGTATTTTTAGCGGGAGGTACTCCTACAATGAGCAGTTCTTC.